The 19 T cell receptor beta chains presented below share a single source sample, sequenced in a study of blood T cell repertoires in COVID-19. The assay was immunoSEQ multiplex PCR, and TCRdb's table has in-frame clones only and misses some. Of 250,000 or so clones in the sample, around 86% were seen once. Sequenced input: peripheral blood. These receptors all stem from a woman aged 35 to 49 who had recovered from COVID-19.

V and J are TRBV6-5 and TRBJ2-7; TRBD2 might be the D (5 bases). Germline CDR1 reads MNHEY; CDR2 reads SVGAGI. Trimming cost V 6 bases and J 3 bases, with 9 bases left between them. CDR3 length: 12 residues. The CDR3 DNA sequence: TGTGCCAGCAGGGAGGCACTCTACGAGCAGTACTTC. It is translated as CASREALYEQYF.

This clone was counted a single time. The chain couples TRBV2 to TRBJ1-5; D not certain. V lost 3 bases and J lost 11, with 14 bases in between. This CDR3 region has 13 residues. The germline CDR1 and CDR2 sequences are SNHLY and FYNNEI. CDR3 region: CASSDPGWESQHF. The CDR3 bases are TGTGCCAGCAGTGACCCGGGGTGGGAGTCCCAGCATTTT. The full variable domain, completed using reference TRBV2 and TRBJ1-5, is EPEVTQTPSHQVTQMGQEVILRCVPISNHLYFYWYRQILGQKVEFLVSFYNNEISEKSEIFDDQFSVERPDGSNFTLKIRSTKLEDSAMYFCASSDPGWESQHFGDGTRLSIL.

As for this clone: The identical CDR3 is also encoded by other nucleotide sequences in the sample. J is TRBJ2-2 and V is TRBV3-1 (or the pseudogene TRBV3-2); D unclear. This CDR3 comprises 13 residues. Trimming took 0 bases from V and 6 from J, leaving 5 bases between them. Germline V CDR1 and CDR2: LGHDT, YNNKEL (reference sequence). The CDR3: CASSQDIAGELFF. Here the CDR3 DNA reads TGTGCCAGCAGCCAAGACATAGCCGGGGAGCTGTTTTTT.

Concerning this clone: A junction boundary mismatches the germline segment, possibly from a read error. The chain combines TRBV5-1 with TRBJ2-2, with D perhaps matching TRBD1 (6 bases). The CDR3 has 14 amino acids. Germline values: CDR1 SGHRS, CDR2 YFSETQ. The CDR3 spells CASSGTGNSGELFF. CDR3 sequence (DNA): TGCGCCAGCAGCGGAACAGGGAACTCCGGGGAGCTGTTTTTT.

The rearrangement links TRBV7-9 to TRBJ2-5; 8 positions agree with TRBD1. The CDR3 sequence is 16 residues long. Germline V gene sequence: CDR1 SEHNR, CDR2 FQNEAQ (reference sequence). The J segment lost 4 bases and the V segment lost 1 base, leaving 8 bases of the junction unmatched. CDR3 in amino acids: CASSLGRQGILETQYF. In DNA form, the CDR3 reads TGTGCCAGCAGCTTAGGCCGACAGGGGATTCTAGAGACCCAGTACTTC.

V usage is TRBV6-2 or TRBV6-3 and J usage is TRBJ1-2, with 7 bases that match TRBD1. Germline lookup yields CDR1 MNHEY and CDR2 SVGEGT. This CDR3 has 15 amino acids. V was clipped by 5 bases and J by 4 bases; unmatched bases: 10. The CDR3 nucleotides are TGTGCCAGCAGTGTCAGGACAGGAGCACCCTATGGCTACACCTTC. It translates to CASSVRTGAPYGYTF.

Here the CDR3 DNA reads TGTGCCAGCAGCCGCGGCGACAGGGCCATACAAGAGACCCAGTACTTC. Translated: CASSRGDRAIQETQYF. The chain recombines TRBV6-2 or TRBV6-3 with TRBJ2-5, with 7 bases that match TRBD1. The germline V gene encodes CDR1 MNHEY and CDR2 SVGEGT. J gave up 2 bases and V 6 bases, and 12 bases lay outside the gene matches. This CDR3 has 16 amino acids.

J is TRBJ2-5 and V is TRBV27, with D maybe TRBD1 (5 bases). Germline V gene sequence: CDR1 MNHEY, CDR2 SMNVEV (reference sequence). The CDR3 totals 13 residues. Between the trimmed V and J ends, which lost 2 bases and 3 bases, there was a span of 7 bases. CDR3 in DNA: TGTGCCAGCAGTTTACAGGGAAAAGAGACCCAGTACTTC. Translating it yields CASSLQGKETQYF.

The chain is built from TRBV2 and TRBJ1-2; D might be TRBD1 (6 bases). The CDR3 covers 15 residues. Per the germline V gene, CDR1 is SNHLY and CDR2 is FYNNEI. The ends were cut back, 8 bases at V and 4 bases at J, with 20 bases in the middle. CDR3 residues: CASLHFQRTVYGYTF. The CDR3 DNA is TGTGCCAGCCTCCACTTCCAGAGGACAGTCTATGGCTACACCTTC. Variable domain in full (rest from reference TRBV2 and TRBJ1-2): EPEVTQTPSHQVTQMGQEVILRCVPISNHLYFYWYRQILGQKVEFLVSFYNNEISEKSEIFDDQFSVERPDGSNFTLKIRSTKLEDSAMYFCASLHFQRTVYGYTFGSGTRLTVV.

The CDR3 DNA reads as TGTGCCAGCATTCCCAGGACAGGGGTGCAAAACATTCAGTACTTC. Translating it yields CASIPRTGVQNIQYF. The V call is TRBV2, the J call TRBJ2-4, with 9 positions matching TRBD1. The CDR3 has 15 residues. Germline CDR1 and CDR2: SNHLY and FYNNEI. The J segment lost 5 bases and the V segment lost 7 bases, leaving 9 bases of the junction unmatched.

The chain carries TRBV19 and TRBJ1-4, with 11 positions matching TRBD1. The germline V gene encodes CDR1 LNHDA and CDR2 SQIVND (reference sequence). This CDR3 is 15 amino acids long. The junction had 7 bases not matched to a gene; V was cut back by 8 bases and J by 5 bases. The CDR3 DNA reads TGTGCCAGTGGACAGGGGGCGACCCTAAATGAAAAACTGTTTTTT. Encoded protein: CASGQGATLNEKLFF.

The CDR3 region has the DNA TGTGCCAGCTCAGCGGGACCCGCCAGGCAAGAGACCCAGTACTTC. Its translation: CASSAGPARQETQYF. This chain uses TRBV18 with TRBJ2-5, with D perhaps TRBD2 (6 bases). The CDR3 totals 15 residues. Between the trimmed V and J ends, which lost 5 bases and 2 bases, there was a span of 15 bases. Germline V CDR1 and CDR2: KGHSH, LQKENI. Full variable domain (remainder filled in from reference TRBV18 and TRBJ2-5): NAGVMQNPRHLVRRRGQEARLRCSPMKGHSHVYWYRQLPEEGLKFMVYLQKENIIDESGMPKERFSAEFPKEGPSILRIQQVVRGDSAAYFCASSAGPARQETQYFGPGTRLLVL.

V is TRBV10-3 and J is TRBJ2-7, with TRBD1 matching over 8 bases. CDR3 length equals 12 residues. Germline V gene lookup returns CDR1 ENHRY and CDR2 SYGVKD. Losses at the gene ends were 6 bases for V and 5 bases for J; bases not matched to a gene: 3. CDR3 loop: CAIRDRVNEQYF. CDR3 coding DNA: TGTGCCATCAGGGACAGGGTAAACGAGCAGTACTTC.

V usage is TRBV21-1 and J usage is TRBJ1-1. TRBV21-1 is a listed pseudogene. The CDR3 extends over 17 amino acids. CDR3: CASSKEWYRGMNTEAFF. The CDR3 DNA sequence: TGTGCCAGCAGCAAAGAGTGGTATAGAGGGATGAACACTGAAGCTTTCTTT.

This chain uses TRBV5-5 with TRBJ1-5; 7 bases fit TRBD1. Germline CDR1 is SGHKS and CDR2 is YYEKEE (reference sequence). The CDR3 is 14 residues long. J gave up 3 bases and V 1 base, and 1 base lay outside the gene matches. This chain's CDR3 is CASSLTGDNQPQHF. The CDR3 region has the DNA TGTGCCAGCAGCTTGACAGGGGACAATCAGCCCCAGCATTTT.

The V and J genes are TRBV6-2 or TRBV6-3 and TRBJ2-7; 12 positions agree with TRBD2. This CDR3 has 16 residues. V shed 0 bases and J 2 bases; nucleotides not matched to a gene: 2. The V gene's germline CDR1 is MNHEY and CDR2 SVGEGT. This chain's CDR3 is CASSYSRTSGTYEQYF. The DNA of the CDR3 is TGTGCCAGCAGTTACTCGCGGACTAGCGGGACCTACGAGCAGTACTTC.

The chain links TRBV19 to TRBJ2-5, with D possibly matching TRBD1 (6 bases). CDR3 length equals 14 residues. Trimming left V 5 bases short and J 5 bases short, with 15 bases between. Germline CDR1 and CDR2: LNHDA and SQIVND (reference sequence). CDR3 loop: CASSGGQGSETQYF. The CDR3 bases are TGTGCCAGTAGTGGGGGACAAGGGTCGGAGACCCAGTACTTC.

This chain links TRBV7-9 with TRBJ1-4; maybe TRBD1 (5 bases). The CDR3 is made up of 15 amino acids. Germline V lookup: CDR1 SEHNR, CDR2 FQNEAQ (reference sequence). The V end was cut by 2 bases, the J end by 4 bases, with 11 bases between. CDR3: CASSLSRADNEKLFF. The CDR3 DNA reads TGTGCCAGCAGCTTAAGCAGGGCCGATAATGAAAAACTGTTTTTT. The full variable domain, completed using reference TRBV7-9 and TRBJ1-4, is DTGVSQNPRHKITKRGQNVTFRCDPISEHNRLYWYRQTLGQGPEFLTYFQNEAQLEKSRLLSDRFSAERPKGSFSTLEIQRTEQGDSAMYLCASSLSRADNEKLFFGSGTQLSVL.

The chain joins TRBV9 to TRBJ1-2; D may be TRBD1 (6 bases). From germline, CDR1 is SGDLS and CDR2 YYNGEE. The V end was cut by 0 bases, the J end by 8 bases, with 17 bases between. The CDR3 loop spans 15 amino acids. CDR3 loop: CASSVAQGITMGYTF. In DNA form, the CDR3 reads TGTGCCAGCAGCGTAGCCCAGGGGATCACTATGGGCTACACCTTC.